The clone carrying this TCR beta chain appeared once. This sample was taken from a study of blood T cell repertoires in COVID-19. On the study more broadly: The United States, Italy and Spain supplied acute and convalescent COVID-19 samples. PBMCs, B-cell-depleted T cells, or T cells provided the cDNA or gDNA that made up the material.

How the authors handled the data: Amplification of reference gene primers provided the estimated nucleated cell counts. Sequenced by immunoSEQ multiplex PCR; TCRdb stores in-frame clones only, minus some. That table furnishes V, J and clone size, whereas the DNA furnished D and trimming. The sample has roughly 200,000 clones, roughly 89% seen once. The TCR comes from a man between 40 and 49 years old with acute or convalescent COVID-19. The sequenced sample consisted of peripheral blood.

CDR3 sequence (DNA): TGTGCCTGGAAGAGCGGGGGACAGCACTCTGGAAACACCATATATTTT. Amino acid sequence: CAWKSGGQHSGNTIYF. V is TRBV30 and J is TRBJ1-3; the match to TRBD1 covers 7 bases. The germline V gene encodes CDR1 GTSNPN and CDR2 SVGIG (reference sequence). The CDR3 is 16 amino acids. Unmatched junction bases numbered 9, after V lost 4 bases and J lost 0 bases.